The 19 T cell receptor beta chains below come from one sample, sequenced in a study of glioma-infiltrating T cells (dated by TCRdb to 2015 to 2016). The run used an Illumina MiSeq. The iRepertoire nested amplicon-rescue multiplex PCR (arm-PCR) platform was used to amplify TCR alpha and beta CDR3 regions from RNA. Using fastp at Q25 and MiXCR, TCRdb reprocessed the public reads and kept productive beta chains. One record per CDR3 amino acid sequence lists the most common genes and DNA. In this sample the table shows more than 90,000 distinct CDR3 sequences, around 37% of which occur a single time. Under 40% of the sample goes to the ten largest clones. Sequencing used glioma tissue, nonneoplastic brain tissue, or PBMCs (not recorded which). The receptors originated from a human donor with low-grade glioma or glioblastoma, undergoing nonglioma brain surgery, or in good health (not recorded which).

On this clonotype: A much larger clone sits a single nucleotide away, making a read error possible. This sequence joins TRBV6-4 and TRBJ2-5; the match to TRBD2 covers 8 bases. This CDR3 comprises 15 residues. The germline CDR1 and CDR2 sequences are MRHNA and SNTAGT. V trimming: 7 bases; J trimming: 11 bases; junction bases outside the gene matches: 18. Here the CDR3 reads CASIGTGGDNNEQYF. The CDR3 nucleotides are TGTGCCAGCATAGGGACGGGAGGGGATAATAATGAGCAGTACTTC.

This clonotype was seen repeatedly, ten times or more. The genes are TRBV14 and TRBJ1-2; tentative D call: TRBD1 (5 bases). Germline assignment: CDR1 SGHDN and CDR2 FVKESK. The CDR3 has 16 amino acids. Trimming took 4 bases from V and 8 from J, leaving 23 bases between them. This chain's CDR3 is CASSLNVGLGGSGYTF. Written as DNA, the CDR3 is TGTGCCAGCAGCCTGAACGTGGGACTGGGAGGGTCCGGCTACACCTTC.

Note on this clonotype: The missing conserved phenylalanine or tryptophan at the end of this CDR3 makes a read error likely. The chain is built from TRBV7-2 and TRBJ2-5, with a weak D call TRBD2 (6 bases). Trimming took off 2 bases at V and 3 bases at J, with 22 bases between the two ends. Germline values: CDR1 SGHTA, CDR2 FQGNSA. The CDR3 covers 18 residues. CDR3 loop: CASSLIPASEIGKETQYL. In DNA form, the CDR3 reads TGTGCCAGCAGCTTAATTCCCGCTAGCGAAATTGGGAAAGAGACCCAGTACCTC.

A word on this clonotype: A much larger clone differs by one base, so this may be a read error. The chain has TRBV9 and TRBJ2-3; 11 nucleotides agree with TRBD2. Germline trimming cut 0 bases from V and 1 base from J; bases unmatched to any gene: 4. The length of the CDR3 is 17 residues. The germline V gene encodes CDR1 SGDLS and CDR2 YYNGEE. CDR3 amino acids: CASSVVLAGGRTDTQYF. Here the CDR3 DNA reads TGTGCCAGCAGCGTAGTTCTAGCGGGGGGCCGCACAGATACGCAGTATTTT.

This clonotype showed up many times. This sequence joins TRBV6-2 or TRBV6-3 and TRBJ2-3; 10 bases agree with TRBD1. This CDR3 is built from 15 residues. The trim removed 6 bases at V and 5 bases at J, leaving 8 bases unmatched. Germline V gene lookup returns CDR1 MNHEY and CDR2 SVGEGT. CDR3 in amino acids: CASRVDRGQQDTQYF. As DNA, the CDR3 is TGTGCCAGCAGAGTCGACAGGGGGCAACAAGATACGCAGTATTTT.

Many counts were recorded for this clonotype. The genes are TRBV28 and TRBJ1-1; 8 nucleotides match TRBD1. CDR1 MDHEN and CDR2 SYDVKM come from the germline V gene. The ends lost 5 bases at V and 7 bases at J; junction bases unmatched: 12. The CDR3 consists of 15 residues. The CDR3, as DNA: TGTGCCAGCAGTCCGACAGGGGCGCCAGTTAATGAAGCTTTCTTT. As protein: CASSPTGAPVNEAFF.

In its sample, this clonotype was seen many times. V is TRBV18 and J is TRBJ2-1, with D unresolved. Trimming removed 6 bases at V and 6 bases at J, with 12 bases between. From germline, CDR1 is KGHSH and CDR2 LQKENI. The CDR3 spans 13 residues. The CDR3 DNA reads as TGTGCCAGCTCCTCGGCGGTTTTCAATGAGCAGTTCTTC. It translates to CASSSAVFNEQFF.

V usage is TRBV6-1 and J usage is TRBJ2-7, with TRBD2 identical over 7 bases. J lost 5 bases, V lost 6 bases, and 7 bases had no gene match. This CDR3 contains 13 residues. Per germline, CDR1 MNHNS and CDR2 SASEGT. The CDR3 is CASRDGEGHEQYF. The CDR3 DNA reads TGTGCCAGCAGGGACGGGGAGGGCCACGAGCAGTACTTC.

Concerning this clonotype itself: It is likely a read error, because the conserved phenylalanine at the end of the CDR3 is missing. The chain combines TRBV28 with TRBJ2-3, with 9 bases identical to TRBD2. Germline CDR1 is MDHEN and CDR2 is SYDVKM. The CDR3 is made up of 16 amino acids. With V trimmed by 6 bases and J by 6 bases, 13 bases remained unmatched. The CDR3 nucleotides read TGTGCCAGCAGCCCTCAAAAAGCGGGGGGCTGTGATACGCAGTATCTT. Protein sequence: CASSPQKAGGCDTQYL.

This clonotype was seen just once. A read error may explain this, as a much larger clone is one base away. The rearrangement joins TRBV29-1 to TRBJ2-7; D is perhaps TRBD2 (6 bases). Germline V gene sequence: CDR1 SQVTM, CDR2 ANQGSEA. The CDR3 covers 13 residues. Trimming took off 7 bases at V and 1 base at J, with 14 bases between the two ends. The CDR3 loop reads CSAVGGGSYEQYF. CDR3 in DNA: TGCAGCGCTGTCGGAGGAGGGTCCTACGAGCAGTACTTC.

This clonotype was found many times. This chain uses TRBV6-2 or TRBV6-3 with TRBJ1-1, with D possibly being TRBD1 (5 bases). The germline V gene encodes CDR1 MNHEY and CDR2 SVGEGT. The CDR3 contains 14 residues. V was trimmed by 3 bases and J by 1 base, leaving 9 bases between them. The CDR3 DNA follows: TGTGCCAGCAGTTATGGGGGAGGGAACACTGAAGCTTTCTTT. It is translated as CASSYGGGNTEAFF.

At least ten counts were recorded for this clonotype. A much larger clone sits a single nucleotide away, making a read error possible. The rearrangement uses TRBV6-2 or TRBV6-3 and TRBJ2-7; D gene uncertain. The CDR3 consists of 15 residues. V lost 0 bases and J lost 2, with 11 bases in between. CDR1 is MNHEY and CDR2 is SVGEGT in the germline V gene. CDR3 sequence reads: CASSYSRGLAYEQYF. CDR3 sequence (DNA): TGTGCCAGCAGTTACTCGAGAGGTTTGGCCTACGAGCAGTACTTC.

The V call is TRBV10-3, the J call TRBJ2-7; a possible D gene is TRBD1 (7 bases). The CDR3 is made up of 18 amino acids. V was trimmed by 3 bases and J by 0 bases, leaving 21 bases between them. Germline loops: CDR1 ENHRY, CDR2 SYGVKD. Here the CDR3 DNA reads TGTGCCATCAGTGACCCGCGGGACAGCCGTAGGACCTCCTACGAGCAGTACTTC. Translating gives CAISDPRDSRRTSYEQYF.

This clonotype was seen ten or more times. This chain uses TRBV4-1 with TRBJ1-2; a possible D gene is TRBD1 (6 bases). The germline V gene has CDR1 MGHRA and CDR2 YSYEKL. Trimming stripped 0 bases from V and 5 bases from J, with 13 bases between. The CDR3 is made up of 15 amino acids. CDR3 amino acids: CASSQESGTTYGYTF. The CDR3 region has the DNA TGCGCCAGCAGCCAAGAGTCTGGGACAACGTATGGCTACACCTTC.

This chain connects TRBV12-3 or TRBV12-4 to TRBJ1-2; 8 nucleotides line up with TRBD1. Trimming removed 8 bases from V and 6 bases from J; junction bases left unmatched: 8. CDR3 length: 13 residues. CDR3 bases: TGTGCCAGCGGTCGGACAGGGATCGATGGCTACACCTTC. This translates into CASGRTGIDGYTF.

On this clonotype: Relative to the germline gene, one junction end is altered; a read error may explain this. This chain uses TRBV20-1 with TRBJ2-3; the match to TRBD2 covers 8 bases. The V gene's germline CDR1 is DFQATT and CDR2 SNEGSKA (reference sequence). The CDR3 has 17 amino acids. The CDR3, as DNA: TGCAGTGCTAGGGGACCACTGGGACTAGAATTCACATATACGCAGTATTTT. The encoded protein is CSARGPLGLEFTYTQYF.

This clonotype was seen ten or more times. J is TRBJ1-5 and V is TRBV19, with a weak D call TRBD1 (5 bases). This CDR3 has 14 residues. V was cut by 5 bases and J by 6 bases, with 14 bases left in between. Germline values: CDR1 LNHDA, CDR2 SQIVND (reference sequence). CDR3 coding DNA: TGTGCCAGTAGTGAGGGGCGGACGGTTCAGCCCCAGCATTTT. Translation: CASSEGRTVQPQHF.

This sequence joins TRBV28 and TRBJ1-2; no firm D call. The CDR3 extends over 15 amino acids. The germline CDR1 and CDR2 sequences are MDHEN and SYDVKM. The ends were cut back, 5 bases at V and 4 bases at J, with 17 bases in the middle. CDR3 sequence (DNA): TGTGCCAGCAGTCTAGGGTGGGCCTCTTGCTATGGCTACACCTTC. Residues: CASSLGWASCYGYTF.

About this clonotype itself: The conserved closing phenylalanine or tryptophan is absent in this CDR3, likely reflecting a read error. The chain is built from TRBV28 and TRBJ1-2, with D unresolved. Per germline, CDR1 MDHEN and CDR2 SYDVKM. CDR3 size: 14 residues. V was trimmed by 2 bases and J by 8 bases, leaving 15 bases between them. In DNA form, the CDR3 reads TGTGCCAGCAGTTTAATCGCCGGTTCGGGAGGCTACACCTTA. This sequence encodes CASSLIAGSGGYTL.